A single sample is the source of the 21 T cell receptor beta chains below, sequenced in a study of OX40 agonist ivuxolimab in advanced cancers. Receptor libraries were prepared by the immunoSEQ multiplex PCR assay. TCRdb limited this immuneACCESS table to in-frame rearrangements with V and J called. A share of clones is missing; checked studies link under half to unresolved V genes, and the rest is unexplained. This sample is represented by 20,000 or so clones; more than 70% of them were singletons. The ten most abundant clones make up 25% to 35% of the sample. The sequencing here drew on CD4+ or CD8+ T cells sorted from blood, taken in a trial of the OX40 agonist ivuxolimab. These receptors were obtained from an adult with an advanced solid tumor such as melanoma, head and neck, liver or kidney cancer.

In its sample, this clone was seen a few times. Within the sample, other DNA sequences also encode this same CDR3. This rearrangement joins TRBV27 to TRBJ2-7; 7 nucleotides line up with TRBD1. The CDR3 is made up of 15 amino acids. The trim removed 6 bases at V and 0 bases at J, leaving 8 bases unmatched. Germline assignment: CDR1 MNHEY and CDR2 SMNVEV (reference sequence). The CDR3 bases are TGTGCCAGCAGCTGGACGACAGGGAGCTCCTACGAGCAGTACTTC. Translating gives CASSWTTGSSYEQYF.

V and J are TRBV10-1 and TRBJ2-2; TRBD2 might be the D (6 bases). Germline V gene lookup returns CDR1 WNHNN and CDR2 SYGVQD (reference sequence). Trimming removed 3 bases at V and 4 bases at J, with 12 bases between. The CDR3 length is 15 residues. The CDR3 sequence: CASSDGGIGTGELFF. In DNA, the CDR3 is TGCGCCAGCAGTGATGGCGGGATAGGCACCGGGGAGCTGTTTTTT.

This clone was counted only a few times. The chain carries TRBV28 and TRBJ2-7, with D tentatively TRBD2 (6 bases). Between the trimmed V and J ends, which lost 6 bases and 4 bases, there was a span of 10 bases. This CDR3 is 12 amino acids long. Germline lookup yields CDR1 MDHEN and CDR2 SYDVKM. The DNA for the CDR3 is TGTGCCAGCAGCCTGACTAGTTACGAGCAGTACTTC. This codes for CASSLTSYEQYF.

V is TRBV13 and J is TRBJ2-2; 7 bases agree with TRBD2. The CDR3 runs to 16 residues. The J segment lost 5 bases and the V segment lost 5 bases, leaving 11 bases of the junction unmatched. Germline CDR1 is PRHDT and CDR2 is FYEKMQ (reference sequence). CDR3 coding DNA: TGTGCCAGCAGCCCGGGGGAGGGCCGGGGAACCGGGGAGCTGTTTTTT. It encodes CASSPGEGRGTGELFF. Full variable domain (remainder filled in from reference TRBV13 and TRBJ2-2): AAGVIQSPRHLIKEKRETATLKCYPIPRHDTVYWYQQGPGQDPQFLISFYEKMQSDKGSIPDRFSAQQFSDYHSELNMSSLELGDSALYFCASSPGEGRGTGELFFGEGSRLTVL.

This clone was observed a few times. The gene calls are TRBV15 and TRBJ2-5; the match to TRBD1 covers 9 bases. J gave up 2 bases and V 1 base, and 5 bases lay outside the gene matches. The germline V gene encodes CDR1 LNHNV and CDR2 YYDKDF (reference sequence). This CDR3 is built from 16 residues. The CDR3 nucleotides read TGTGCCACCAGCAGAGGAGGACAGGGGTGGCAAGAGACCCAGTACTTC. Protein product: CATSRGGQGWQETQYF.

V and J are TRBV5-5 and TRBJ2-7, with D perhaps being TRBD1 or TRBD2 (5 bases each). Trimming removed 1 base at V and 4 bases at J, with 15 bases between. This CDR3 contains 15 residues. The V gene's germline CDR1 is SGHKS and CDR2 YYEKEE (reference sequence). This CDR3 reads CASSLSRDGIYEQYF. CDR3 nucleotides: TGTGCCAGCAGCTTGTCGAGGGACGGGATTTACGAGCAGTACTTC.

V usage is TRBV4-3 and J usage is TRBJ1-1; D is possibly TRBD1 (6 bases). CDR1 is LGHNA and CDR2 is YSLEER in the germline V gene. This CDR3 is 15 amino acids long. V lost 0 bases and J 4 bases, leaving 12 bases between the germline ends. The CDR3 region has the DNA TGCGCCAGCAGCCAAGATATGGGGGCTACCACTGAAGCTTTCTTT. It specifies CASSQDMGATTEAFF.

V is TRBV7-2 and J is TRBJ2-7, with D maybe TRBD1 (6 bases). This CDR3 has 15 residues. Per germline, CDR1 SGHTA and CDR2 FQGNSA. Trimming took 2 bases from V and 3 from J, leaving 14 bases between them. The chain's CDR3 is CASSLSRDMVYEQYF. In DNA form, the CDR3 reads TGTGCCAGCAGCTTATCCCGGGACATGGTCTACGAGCAGTACTTC.

The V call is TRBV27, the J call TRBJ2-3; D could derive from TRBD1 or TRBD2 (6 bases each). The CDR3 loop spans 18 amino acids. Between the trimmed V and J ends, which lost 3 bases and 4 bases, there was a span of 23 bases. Germline V gene lookup returns CDR1 MNHEY and CDR2 SMNVEV (reference sequence). CDR3: CASSFLRRRGLVADTQYF. The CDR3, as DNA: TGTGCCAGCAGTTTCCTCCGCCGCCGGGGGCTCGTGGCAGATACGCAGTATTTT.

This chain joins TRBV16 and TRBJ1-6; no clear D gene. The CDR3 totals 14 residues. V lost 0 bases and J lost 3, with 3 bases in between. Germline V gives CDR1 KGHSY, CDR2 FQNENV. DNA for the CDR3: TGTGCCAGCAGCCAATCAGGCTATAATTCACCCCTCCACTTT. Translation gives CASSQSGYNSPLHF.

This clone was observed a handful of times. The rearrangement uses TRBV5-1 and TRBJ2-5, with 11 bases that match TRBD1. Unmatched junction bases numbered 3, after V lost 0 bases and J lost 5 bases. Germline CDR1 is SGHRS and CDR2 is YFSETQ. The CDR3 extends over 15 amino acids. The CDR3 bases are TGCGCCAGCAGCTTGGGGACAGGGGGCATCGAGACCCAGTACTTC. Its protein product is CASSLGTGGIETQYF.

The V call is TRBV28, the J call TRBJ1-1; D uncertain. V was shortened by 4 bases and J by 9 bases, with 12 bases between the two germline ends. CDR1 and CDR2 (germline): MDHEN, SYDVKM. The CDR3 runs 12 residues. The CDR3 nucleotides read TGTGCCAGCAGTTATCCGAACGTTCAAGCTTTCTTT. Translation: CASSYPNVQAFF.

V usage is TRBV5-4 and J usage is TRBJ2-1; D is uncertain. V lost 4 bases to trimming and J lost 7 bases, with 24 bases between them. From germline, CDR1 is SGHNT and CDR2 YYREEE (reference sequence). CDR3 size: 17 residues. For the CDR3, the DNA is TGTGCCAGCAGCCAAACTCCTAGGGTTTATAAGAGGAATGAGCAGTTCTTC. The encoded protein is CASSQTPRVYKRNEQFF.

The chain carries TRBV2 and TRBJ1-5, with D maybe TRBD1 (6 bases). The CDR3 runs 12 residues. V was pared by 4 bases and J by 6 bases, with 7 bases between. The germline V gene has CDR1 SNHLY and CDR2 FYNNEI. The CDR3 here is CASSGTAQPQHF. The CDR3 nucleotides are TGTGCCAGCAGTGGGACAGCTCAGCCCCAGCATTTT.

This chain uses TRBV2 with TRBJ1-5; D is possibly TRBD1 (5 bases). This CDR3 comprises 15 residues. The V and J ends lost 3 bases and 1 base respectively, with 10 bases between them. Germline CDR1 SNHLY, CDR2 FYNNEI. This chain's CDR3 is CASSDSQGSNQPQHF. The DNA for the CDR3 is TGTGCCAGCAGTGATAGCCAGGGAAGCAATCAGCCCCAGCATTTT.

This clone was observed a handful of times. This sequence joins TRBV2 and TRBJ2-5; TRBD2 matches at 16 bases. This CDR3 is 15 amino acids long. With 10 bases clipped from V and 7 bases from J, the junction kept 9 bases outside the gene matches. CDR1 and CDR2 (germline): SNHLY, FYNNEI. This chain's CDR3 is CATSGTSGGAVTQYF. CDR3 DNA sequence: TGTGCCACCTCCGGGACTAGCGGGGGGGCTGTGACCCAGTACTTC. Supplemented by reference TRBV2 and TRBJ2-5, the full variable domain reads EPEVTQTPSHQVTQMGQEVILRCVPISNHLYFYWYRQILGQKVEFLVSFYNNEISEKSEIFDDQFSVERPDGSNFTLKIRSTKLEDSAMYFCATSGTSGGAVTQYFGPGTRLLVL.

To note about this clone: An end of the junction differs from the germline gene, which may be a read error. The chain combines TRBV6-5 with TRBJ2-2; 11 bases fit TRBD2. Germline V gene lookup returns CDR1 MNHEY and CDR2 SVGAGI. This CDR3 spans 15 amino acids. The CDR3 DNA reads as TGTGCCAGCAGTATAGCGGGAGGGGACACCGGGGAGCTGCTTTTT. Its translation: CASSIAGGDTGELLF.

The J gene is TRBJ2-7, the V gene TRBV11-2; D possibly corresponds to TRBD1 (6 bases). Trimming cost V 7 bases and J 3 bases, with 16 bases left between them. In germline, CDR1 is SGHAT, CDR2 FQNNGV. This CDR3 comprises 14 residues. The CDR3 protein is CASTAGTRSYEQYF. DNA of the CDR3: TGTGCCAGCACCGCCGGGACACGGAGCTACGAGCAGTACTTC. Full variable domain (outside the CDR3, taken from reference TRBV11-2 and TRBJ2-7): EAGVAQSPRYKIIEKRQSVAFWCNPISGHATLYWYQQILGQGPKLLIQFQNNGVVDDSQLPKDRFSAERLKGVDSTLKIQPAKLEDSAVYLCASTAGTRSYEQYFGPGTRLTVT.

V is TRBV9 and J is TRBJ2-3, with TRBD2 identical over 8 bases. Germline lookup yields CDR1 SGDLS and CDR2 YYNGEE. This CDR3 comprises 17 residues. V lost 0 bases to trimming and J lost 0 bases; unmatched junction nucleotides: 6. DNA of the CDR3: TGTGCCAGCAGCGTAGATGGTAGCGGGGTGAGCACAGATACGCAGTATTTT. Amino acids: CASSVDGSGVSTDTQYF.

The chain couples TRBV28 to TRBJ1-5; 8 positions agree with TRBD1. This CDR3 is 14 amino acids long. V trimming: 5 bases; J trimming: 6 bases; junction bases outside the gene matches: 6. Germline V CDR1 and CDR2: MDHEN, SYDVKM. This CDR3 is CASSHGQGGQPQHF. The CDR3 DNA reads TGTGCCAGCAGTCACGGACAGGGCGGTCAGCCCCAGCATTTT.

V and J are TRBV19 and TRBJ2-1; tentatively, D is TRBD1 or TRBD2 (6 bases each). From germline, CDR1 is LNHDA and CDR2 SQIVND (reference sequence). CDR3 size: 14 residues. V lost 0 bases and J 7 bases, leaving 10 bases between the germline ends. This CDR3 is CASSIELGGNEQFF. The CDR3 DNA sequence: TGTGCCAGTAGTATAGAATTAGGGGGGAATGAGCAGTTCTTC.